This T cell receptor beta chain appears in the sequencing data of a study of T cell responses to AZD1222 COVID-19 vaccine. About the study: Doses given second, at about 4 or about 12 weeks, were pooled. Study-wide results and limits: In a largely white British group with more females than males, clonal diversity was possibly underestimated. The study reported that nearly half of spike-specific TCRs target unmutated variant regions. Regions 160-218 and 743-854 held dominance among vaccine-associated CD4 TCRs, which spanned spike.

TCRdb's table, derived via immunoSEQ multiplex PCR, lists solely in-frame clones and lacks some. The data hold about 88,000 clones, with about nine tenths observed a single time. As regards this clone: Its antigen is undetermined.

V lost 0 bases and J 6 bases, leaving 15 bases between the germline ends. The germline V gene encodes CDR1 SGDLS and CDR2 YYNGEE. This CDR3 comprises 15 residues. This receptor was taken from an adult in good health. The sequences come from peripheral blood, collected on day 0 of AZD1222 vaccination. J is TRBJ1-1 and V is TRBV9; TRBD1 is a possible D gene (5 bases). The chain's CDR3 is CASSVASLGVSEAFF. CDR3 bases: TGTGCCAGCAGCGTAGCGAGCTTGGGGGTTTCTGAAGCTTTCTTT.